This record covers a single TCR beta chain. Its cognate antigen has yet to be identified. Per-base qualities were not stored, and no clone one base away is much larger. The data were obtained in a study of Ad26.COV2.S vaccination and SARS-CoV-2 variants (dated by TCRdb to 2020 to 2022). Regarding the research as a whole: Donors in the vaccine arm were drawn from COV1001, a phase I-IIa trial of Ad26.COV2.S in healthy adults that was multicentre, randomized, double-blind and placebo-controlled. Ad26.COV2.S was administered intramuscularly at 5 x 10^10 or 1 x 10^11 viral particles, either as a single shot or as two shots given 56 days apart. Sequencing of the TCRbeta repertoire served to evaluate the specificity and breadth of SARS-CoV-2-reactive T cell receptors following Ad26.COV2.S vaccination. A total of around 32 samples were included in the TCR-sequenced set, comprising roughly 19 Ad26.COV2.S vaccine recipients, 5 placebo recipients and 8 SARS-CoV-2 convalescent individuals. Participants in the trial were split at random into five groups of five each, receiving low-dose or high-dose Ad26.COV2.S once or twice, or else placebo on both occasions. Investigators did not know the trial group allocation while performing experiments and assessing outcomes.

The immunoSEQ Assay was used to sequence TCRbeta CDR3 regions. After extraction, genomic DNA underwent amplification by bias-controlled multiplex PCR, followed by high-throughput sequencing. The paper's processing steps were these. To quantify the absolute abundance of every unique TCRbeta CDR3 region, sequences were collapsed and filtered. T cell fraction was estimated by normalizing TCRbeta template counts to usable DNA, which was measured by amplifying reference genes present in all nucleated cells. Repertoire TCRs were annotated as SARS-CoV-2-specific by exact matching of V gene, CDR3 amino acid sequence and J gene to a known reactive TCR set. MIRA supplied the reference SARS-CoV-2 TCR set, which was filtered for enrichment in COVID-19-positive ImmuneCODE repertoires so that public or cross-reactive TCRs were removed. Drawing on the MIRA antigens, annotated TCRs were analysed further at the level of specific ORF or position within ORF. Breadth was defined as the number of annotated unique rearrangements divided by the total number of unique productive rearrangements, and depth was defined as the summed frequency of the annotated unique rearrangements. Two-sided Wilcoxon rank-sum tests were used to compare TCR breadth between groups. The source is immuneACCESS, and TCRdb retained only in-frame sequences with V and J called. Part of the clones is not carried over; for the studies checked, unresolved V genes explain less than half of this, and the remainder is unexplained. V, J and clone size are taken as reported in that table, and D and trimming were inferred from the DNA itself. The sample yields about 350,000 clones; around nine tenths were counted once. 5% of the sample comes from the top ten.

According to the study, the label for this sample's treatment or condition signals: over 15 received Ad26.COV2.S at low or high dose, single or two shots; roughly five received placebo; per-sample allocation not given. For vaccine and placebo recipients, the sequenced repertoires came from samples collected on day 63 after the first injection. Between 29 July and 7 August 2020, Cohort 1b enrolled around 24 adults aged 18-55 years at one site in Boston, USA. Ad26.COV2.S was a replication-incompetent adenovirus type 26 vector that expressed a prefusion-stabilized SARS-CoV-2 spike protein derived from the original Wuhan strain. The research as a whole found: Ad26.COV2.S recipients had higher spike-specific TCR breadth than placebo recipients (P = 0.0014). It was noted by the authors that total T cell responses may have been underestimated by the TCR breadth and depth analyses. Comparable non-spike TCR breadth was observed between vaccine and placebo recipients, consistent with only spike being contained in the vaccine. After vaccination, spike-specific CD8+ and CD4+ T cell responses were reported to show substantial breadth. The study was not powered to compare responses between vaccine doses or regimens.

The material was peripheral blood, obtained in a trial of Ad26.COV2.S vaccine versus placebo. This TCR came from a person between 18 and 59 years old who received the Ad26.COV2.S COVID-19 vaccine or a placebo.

The DNA reads TGTGCCAGCAGTTTGGGGACAGGGCCCTACGAGCAGTACTTC. This translates into CASSLGTGPYEQYF. The rearranged chain carries TRBV6-2 or TRBV6-3 and TRBJ2-7; TRBD1 lines up with 9 middle nucleotides. Looking up the germline V gene yields CDR1 MNHEY and CDR2 SVGEGT. Trimming leaves V shorter by 4 bases and J shorter by 2 bases, with the junction holding 3 bases beyond the gene matches. Inclusive of the bounding cysteine and phenylalanine, the CDR3 is 14 residues long. Only the CDR3 part of the read is kept: 42 bases, read in frame from the first base.